The 3 T cell receptor beta chains given below trace back to one sample, sequenced in a study of graft-versus-host responses after intestinal transplantation (dated by TCRdb to the early 2020s). Library preparation used the immunoSEQ multiplex PCR assay. Sourced from immuneACCESS, this table was stored by TCRdb with only in-frame sequences that have V and J called. A share of the clones is absent; for the studies checked, an unresolved V gene accounts for under half, and the remainder has no known explanation. In this sample the table shows approximately 76,000 clones, nearly 85% of which occur a single time. Of the sample, 0.39% is held by the ten largest clones. Their antigens remain unidentified. The label giving this sample's time point can be read as: cells obtained before transplantation from donor or recipient. This specimen was unstimulated CD4+ T cells sorted from spleen or lymph node cells, taken before transplant. The receptors here all came from a human donor who was the organ donor for an intestinal transplant.

A few counts support this clone. The chain is built from TRBV6-9 and TRBJ1-6, with D perhaps TRBD1 (6 bases). The CDR3 extends over 16 amino acids. The V gene's germline CDR1 is MNHGY and CDR2 SVAAGI. The germline V and J ends were trimmed by 6 bases and 4 bases, with 16 bases remaining between them. The CDR3 DNA is TGTGCCAGCAGCCACCTGGCAGGGGCATATAATTCACCCCTCCACTTT. It yields the protein CASSHLAGAYNSPLHF.

V is TRBV7-3 and J is TRBJ2-3, with a tentative D call TRBD2 (5 bases). There are 17 residues in the CDR3. With 2 bases removed from V and 2 bases from J, the gap between germline ends came to 17 bases. The germline V gene encodes CDR1 SGHTA and CDR2 FQGTGA. The CDR3 coding sequence is TGTGCCAGCAGCTTAGGGAGAGCCCGCTCACTCACAGATACGCAGTATTTT. Translation: CASSLGRARSLTDTQYF.

The chain links TRBV6-6 to TRBJ1-6, with TRBD1 matching 10 bases. The CDR3 is made up of 14 amino acids. Germline V gene data show CDR1 as MNHNY and CDR2 as SVGAGI (reference sequence). J gave up 14 bases and V 10 bases, and 14 bases lay outside the gene matches. The CDR3 loop reads CATIAGQGLRSLHF. The CDR3 DNA reads TGTGCCACTATCGCGGGACAGGGGTTGAGGTCCCTCCACTTT.